Each of the 15 T cell receptor beta chains below was sequenced from the same sample in a study of blood T cell repertoires in COVID-19. Profiled with immunoSEQ multiplex PCR; TCRdb holds only in-frame clones, not every one. The table has some 250,000 clones, 85% to 90% seen once. The sequenced sample consisted of peripheral blood. The origin of the receptors is a woman aged 40-49 years who had recovered from COVID-19.

The rearrangement joins TRBV11-2 to TRBJ2-2, with 8 bases fitting TRBD1. CDR1 is SGHAT and CDR2 is FQNNGV in the germline V gene. Trimming removed 5 bases from V and 4 bases from J; junction bases left unmatched: 6. The CDR3 has 15 residues. The CDR3 sequence is CASSPQGAGTGELFF. The CDR3 DNA reads as TGTGCCAGCAGCCCCCAGGGGGCGGGCACCGGGGAGCTGTTTTTT.

The V gene is TRBV5-1, the J gene TRBJ2-5; D remains ambiguous. Germline V gives CDR1 SGHRS, CDR2 YFSETQ. This CDR3 comprises 14 residues. Trimming stripped 1 base from V and 2 bases from J, with 9 bases between. The CDR3 bases are TGCGCCAGCAGCTTGTCCGGCGGACAAGAGACCCAGTACTTC. Translating it yields CASSLSGGQETQYF.

V and J are TRBV7-8 and TRBJ2-7; 12 nucleotides match TRBD2. This CDR3 contains 15 residues. Per germline, CDR1 SGHVS and CDR2 FQNEAQ. The ends lost 5 bases at V and 2 bases at J; junction bases unmatched: 4. This chain's CDR3 is CASSRLAGAPYEQYF. CDR3 in DNA: TGTGCCAGCAGCCGACTAGCGGGAGCGCCCTACGAGCAGTACTTC.

The chain carries TRBV30 and TRBJ1-5, with D maybe TRBD1 (6 bases). Trimming removed 3 bases from V and 2 bases from J, with 14 bases in between. Germline V CDR1 and CDR2: GTSNPN, SVGIG (reference sequence). The CDR3 loop spans 15 amino acids. The CDR3, as DNA: TGTGCCTGGAGGGGCACAGGGCGCGGCAATCAGCCCCAGCATTTT. Protein product: CAWRGTGRGNQPQHF.

The gene calls are TRBV4-2 and TRBJ1-2; 8 nucleotides match TRBD1. The CDR3 has 16 amino acids. V shed 4 bases and J 0 bases; nucleotides not matched to a gene: 7. The germline V gene encodes CDR1 LGHNA and CDR2 YNFKEQ. The CDR3 is CASSRPGTGSNYGYTF. The CDR3 DNA follows: TGTGCCAGCAGCCGCCCCGGGACAGGTTCTAACTATGGCTACACCTTC.

V gene TRBV5-5 combines with J gene TRBJ1-2; D is unresolved. Germline V CDR1 and CDR2: SGHKS, YYEKEE (reference sequence). The V gene lost 4 bases and the J gene lost 2 bases, with 9 bases spanning the gap. The CDR3 covers 13 residues. In nucleotides, the CDR3 is TGTGCCAGCAGCGGCAGTCAAAACTATGGCTACACCTTC. Its translation: CASSGSQNYGYTF. The whole variable domain, filled in from reference TRBV5-5 and TRBJ1-2, reads DAGVTQSPTHLIKTRGQQVTLRCSPISGHKSVSWYQQVLGQGPQFIFQYYEKEERGRGNFPDRFSARQFPNYSSELNVNALLLGDSALYLCASSGSQNYGYTFGSGTRLTVV.

This sequence joins TRBV5-1 and TRBJ1-2, with TRBD1 identical over 12 bases. The CDR3 consists of 16 residues. Germline-derived CDR1 and CDR2 are SGHRS and YFSETQ. J was trimmed by 8 bases and V by 4 bases; bases with no gene match: 12. In DNA form, the CDR3 reads TGCGCCAGCAGCGGCCGAGGGACAGGGGGCCTCCCGGGCTACACCTTC. Its protein product is CASSGRGTGGLPGYTF.

This clone has a handful of counts. This rearrangement joins TRBV10-2 to TRBJ1-6; 9 positions agree with TRBD1. The CDR3 is 14 amino acids. CDR1 and CDR2 from the germline V gene are WSHSY and SAAADI. The V and J ends lost 6 bases and 14 bases, in that order; junction bases with no gene match: 11. In DNA form, the CDR3 reads TGCGCCAGCAGAGGGACAGGGACCAATTCCGCCCTCCACTTT. This gives the protein CASRGTGTNSALHF.

The rearrangement uses TRBV7-8 and TRBJ1-2; D might be TRBD1 (6 bases). V was shortened by 0 bases and J by 7 bases, with 15 bases between the two germline ends. The CDR3 runs 15 residues. The germline V gene has CDR1 SGHVS and CDR2 FQNEAQ. This chain's CDR3 is CASSLAAGARAGYTF. The CDR3 DNA follows: TGTGCCAGCAGCTTAGCGGCAGGGGCCCGTGCTGGCTACACCTTC.

The chain has TRBV4-1 and TRBJ2-1; D is uncertain. This CDR3 has 15 amino acids. V shed 4 bases and J shed 0 bases, with 10 bases lying between them. Germline V lookup: CDR1 MGHRA, CDR2 YSYEKL. The CDR3 is CASSPHSFSYNEQFF. In nucleotides, the CDR3 is TGCGCCAGCAGCCCCCACTCTTTCTCCTACAATGAGCAGTTCTTC.

The J gene is TRBJ2-5, the V gene TRBV18; 8 positions match TRBD2. The V gene's germline CDR1 is KGHSH and CDR2 LQKENI. Losses at the gene ends were 4 bases for V and 3 bases for J; bases not matched to a gene: 1. The CDR3 has 13 amino acids. The CDR3 sequence is CASSRGLEETQYF. CDR3 sequence (DNA): TGTGCCAGCTCACGGGGACTAGAAGAGACCCAGTACTTC.

The chain couples TRBV6-6 to TRBJ2-2, with 7 bases matching TRBD2. The CDR3 consists of 13 residues. Germline CDR1 MNHNY, CDR2 SVGAGI (reference sequence). V shed 4 bases, J shed 6 bases, and the junction held 2 bases outside the gene matches. The CDR3 loop reads CASSWRESGELFF. CDR3 nucleotide sequence: TGTGCCAGCAGTTGGCGGGAGTCCGGGGAGCTGTTTTTT.

The sample holds a few counts of this clone. This chain uses TRBV11-3 with TRBJ2-5; 7 nucleotides agree with TRBD1. Trimming removed 3 bases from V and 2 bases from J; junction bases left unmatched: 3. The CDR3 loop spans 14 amino acids. Germline V gene sequence: CDR1 SGHNT, CDR2 YENEEA. The CDR3 reads CASSLARGQETQYF. The DNA of the CDR3 is TGTGCCAGCAGCTTGGCCAGGGGGCAAGAGACCCAGTACTTC.

The chain combines TRBV9 with TRBJ2-2; D possibly corresponds to TRBD1 (6 bases). The V gene lost 4 bases and the J gene lost 6 bases, with 25 bases spanning the gap. Germline V gives CDR1 SGDLS, CDR2 YYNGEE. This CDR3 comprises 18 residues. The CDR3, as DNA: TGTGCCAGCAGCCACAGGGCGAATTGGGACCCGGGCCCCGGGGAGCTGTTTTTT. Protein product: CASSHRANWDPGPGELFF.

V is TRBV29-1 and J is TRBJ2-3, with TRBD2 identical over 7 bases. The J segment lost 5 bases and the V segment lost 4 bases, leaving 6 bases of the junction unmatched. The CDR3 has 13 amino acids. Germline values: CDR1 SQVTM, CDR2 ANQGSEA. The CDR3 is CSVGPRGGDTQYF. Written as DNA, the CDR3 is TGCAGCGTTGGCCCCCGCGGGGGAGATACGCAGTATTTT.